The rows below give T cell receptor beta chains drawn from one sample of a study of OX40 agonist ivuxolimab in advanced cancers. Sequenced by immunoSEQ multiplex PCR; TCRdb stores in-frame clones only, minus some. The sample lists some 94,000 clones, 92% occurring once. The sequencing used CD4+ or CD8+ T cells sorted from blood, collected in a trial of the OX40 agonist ivuxolimab. Every receptor here comes from an adult with an advanced solid tumor such as melanoma, head and neck, liver or kidney cancer. The CDR3 runs from the conserved cysteine through the conserved F or W. D genes are given only for firm matches. Rows may omit the clone size; those that give it use once, few, many or a size class.

TRBV6-4,TRBD2,NA,TRBJ2-7,TGTGCCAGCAGCTCCACTCCTACTAGCGGGGGGTGGTACGAGCAGTACTTC,CASSSTPTSGGWYEQYF
TRBV7-9,NA,few,TRBJ2-1,TGTGCCAGCAGCTCGACTATGGAGCAGTTCTTC,CASSSTMEQFF
TRBV19,TRBD1,NA,TRBJ2-7,TGTGCCAGTAGTACAGGCAGGGGGCGGAACGAGCAGTACTTC,CASSTGRGRNEQYF
TRBV5-1,NA,NA,TRBJ2-1,TGCGCCAGCAGCTCAGGGGTGTTAGGGGCCTACAATGAGCAGTTCTTC,CASSSGVLGAYNEQFF
TRBV11-2,TRBD2,NA,TRBJ2-1,TGTGCCAGCAGCTTGGCACTAGCGGGAAGGATCTTC,CASSLALAGRIF
TRBV19,NA,few,TRBJ1-5,TGTGCCAGTAGTAGAAGACAGGAGAATCAGCCCCAGCATTTT,CASSRRQENQPQHF
TRBV27,NA,NA,TRBJ2-2,TGTGCCAGCAGTTTACGCCCGTGGGGGTCGGCGATGCTGTTTTTT,CASSLRPWGSAMLFF
TRBV5-6,NA,NA,TRBJ1-2,TGTGCCAGCAGCCTGGACAACAACTATGGCTACACCTTC,CASSLDNNYGYTF
TRBV5-5,NA,NA,TRBJ2-2,TGTGCCAGCAGCTTTACGGGGTCGCGGTCCGGGGAGCTGTTTTTT,CASSFTGSRSGELFF
TRBV5-5,NA,NA,TRBJ1-6,TGTGCCAGCAGCTTGGTGGGAGTCTCCTATAATTCACCCCTCCACTTT,CASSLVGVSYNSPLHF
TRBV2,NA,few,TRBJ1-1,TGTGCCAGCAGTGGCCTGAACACTGAAGCTTTCTTT,CASSGLNTEAFF
TRBV2,NA,NA,TRBJ2-1,TGTGCCAGCAGGGGGACCTACAATGAGCAGTTCTTC,CASRGTYNEQFF
TRBV27,TRBD2,NA,TRBJ2-1,TGTGCCAGCAGTACTCTAGGACTAGCGGGCCTGAATGAGCAGTTCTTC,CASSTLGLAGLNEQFF
TRBV7-6,TRBD2,once,TRBJ2-7,TGTGCCAGCAGCTTAGGGGGGGGTGCCTACGAGCAGTACTTC,CASSLGGGAYEQYF
TRBV7-3,NA,once,TRBJ2-1,TGTGCCAGCAGCTTAACCGGGAGTGGGAATGAGCAGTTCTTC,CASSLTGSGNEQFF
TRBV29-1,NA,NA,TRBJ2-2,TGCAGCGTTGAAAAGGTCGGGGAGCTGTTTTTT,CSVEKVGELFF
TRBV4-1,NA,NA,TRBJ2-1,TGCGCCAGCAGCCAAGACCAAACGGGAAACAATGAGCAGTTCTTC,CASSQDQTGNNEQFF
TRBV5-1,TRBD1,NA,TRBJ1-6,TGCGCCAGCGGTCCGGGACAGGTAGATTCACCCCTCCACTTT,CASGPGQVDSPLHF
TRBV15,NA,NA,TRBJ1-4,TGTGCCACCAGCAGAGATTTGGAGGCGGTTAATGAAAAACTGTTTTTT,CATSRDLEAVNEKLFF
TRBV7-9,NA,NA,TRBJ2-1,TGTGCCAGCGGGGGGGCCGACAATGAGCAGTTCTTC,CASGGADNEQFF
TRBV6-1,NA,NA,TRBJ1-1,TGTGCCAGCACTGAACAGGCCTCGGCTGAAGCTTTCTTT,CASTEQASAEAFF
TRBV19,TRBD1,NA,TRBJ2-2,TGTGCCAGTAGAAACAGGGGACCGACCGGGGAGCTGTTTTTT,CASRNRGPTGELFF
TRBV9,TRBD2,NA,TRBJ2-3,TGTGCCAGCAGCGTAGCTAGCGGGGGTTCCACAGATACGCAGTATTTT,CASSVASGGSTDTQYF
TRBV14,TRBD1,NA,TRBJ2-7,TGTGCCAGCAGCCAAGGCACCGGGACAGGGGCCCACGAGCAGTACTTC,CASSQGTGTGAHEQYF
TRBV5-4,TRBD2,NA,TRBJ2-3,TGTGCCAGCAGCTTGGGGACTAGCGGGGGGTTTAGCACAGATACGCAGTATTTT,CASSLGTSGGFSTDTQYF
TRBV15,TRBD1,NA,TRBJ2-1,TGTGCCACCAGCACCGGGACAGGGGGTATCGTTGAGCAGTTCTTC,CATSTGTGGIVEQFF
TRBV9,NA,NA,TRBJ2-2,TGTGCCAGCACCTCAAACACCGGGGAGCTGTTTTTT,CASTSNTGELFF
TRBV10-3,NA,NA,TRBJ2-1,TGTGCCATCAGTGAGTCGGGGGGCGGTAGGAATGAGCAGTTCTTC,CAISESGGGRNEQFF
TRBV7-9,NA,once,TRBJ2-5,TGTGCCAGCAGCGCCGAGTCGACAGAGAAAGAGACCCAGTACTTC,CASSAESTEKETQYF
TRBV19,TRBD1,NA,TRBJ2-1,TGTGCCAGTAGTATCCTGGTCAGGGGGAATGAGCAGTTCTTC,CASSILVRGNEQFF
TRBV6-5,TRBD1,NA,TRBJ1-2,TGTGCCAGTTACCGGGACAGAGCCTCTAACTATGGCTACACCTTC,CASYRDRASNYGYTF
TRBV30,NA,once,TRBJ2-1,TGTGCCTGGAGTCCGACCGATGAGCAGTTCTTC,CAWSPTDEQFF
TRBV5-6,NA,NA,TRBJ2-7,TGTGCCAGCAGCTTGGGAGGGACCCCCGAGCAGTACTTC,CASSLGGTPEQYF
TRBV30,TRBD1,NA,TRBJ2-3,TGTGCCTGGAGCCTTCCTTCGGGGCCAGGGGGCTACACAGATACGCAGTATTTT,CAWSLPSGPGGYTDTQYF
TRBV2,TRBD2,once,TRBJ2-1,TGTGCCAGCAGTCTAGCGGGTGGATATAATGAGCAGTTCTTC,CASSLAGGYNEQFF
TRBV27,NA,NA,TRBJ2-7,TGTGCCAGCAGTTTGACAGGCCACTACGAGCAGTACTTC,CASSLTGHYEQYF
TRBV27,NA,NA,TRBJ2-5,TGTGCCAGCAGCGGGACGGACCCGAAGACCCAGTACTTC,CASSGTDPKTQYF
TRBV6-6,NA,NA,TRBJ1-6,TGTGCCAGCAACCAGGATTCACCCCTCCACTTT,CASNQDSPLHF
TRBV11-2,TRBD2,NA,TRBJ2-3,TGTGCCAGCAGCTTAGTAGCGGGGACAGATACGCAGTATTTT,CASSLVAGTDTQYF
TRBV6-5,TRBD1,NA,TRBJ1-2,TGTGCCAGCTCACGGACAGGGACGAACACCTTC,CASSRTGTNTF